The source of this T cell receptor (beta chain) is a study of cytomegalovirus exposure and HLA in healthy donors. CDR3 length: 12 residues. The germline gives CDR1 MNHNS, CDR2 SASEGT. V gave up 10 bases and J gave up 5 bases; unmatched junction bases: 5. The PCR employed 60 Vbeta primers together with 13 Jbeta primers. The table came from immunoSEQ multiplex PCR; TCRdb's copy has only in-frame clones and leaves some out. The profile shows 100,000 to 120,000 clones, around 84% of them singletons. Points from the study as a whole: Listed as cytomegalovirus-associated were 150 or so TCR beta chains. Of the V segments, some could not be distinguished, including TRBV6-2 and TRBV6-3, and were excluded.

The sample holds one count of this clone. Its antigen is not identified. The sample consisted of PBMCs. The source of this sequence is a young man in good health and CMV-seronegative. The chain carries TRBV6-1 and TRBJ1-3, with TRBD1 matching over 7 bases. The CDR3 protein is CATLTGRNTIYF. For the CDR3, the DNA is TGTGCCACTCTGACAGGGAGAAACACCATATATTTT.